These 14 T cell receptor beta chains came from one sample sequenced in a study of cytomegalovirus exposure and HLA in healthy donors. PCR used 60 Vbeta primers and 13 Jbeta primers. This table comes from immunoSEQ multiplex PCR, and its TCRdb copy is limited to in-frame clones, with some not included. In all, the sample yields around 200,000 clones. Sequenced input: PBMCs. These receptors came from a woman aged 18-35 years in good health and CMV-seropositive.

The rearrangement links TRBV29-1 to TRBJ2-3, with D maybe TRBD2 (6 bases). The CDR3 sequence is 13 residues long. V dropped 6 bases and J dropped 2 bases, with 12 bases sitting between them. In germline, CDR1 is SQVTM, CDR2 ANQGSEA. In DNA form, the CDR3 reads TGCAGCGTCGGGACTTCGTCCACAGATACGCAGTATTTT. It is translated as CSVGTSSTDTQYF.

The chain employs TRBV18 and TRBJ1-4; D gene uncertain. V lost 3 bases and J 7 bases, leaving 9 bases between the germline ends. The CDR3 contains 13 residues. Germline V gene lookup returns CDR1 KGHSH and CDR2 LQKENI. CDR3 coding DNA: TGTGCCAGCTCACCGGGAGGTGGTGAAAAACTGTTTTTT. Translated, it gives CASSPGGGEKLFF.

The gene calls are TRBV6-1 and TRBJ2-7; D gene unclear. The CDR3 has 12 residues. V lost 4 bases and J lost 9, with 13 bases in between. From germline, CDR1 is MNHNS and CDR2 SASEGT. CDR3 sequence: CASSVPAFVQYF. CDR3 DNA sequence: TGTGCCAGCAGTGTCCCAGCGTTTGTGCAGTACTTC.

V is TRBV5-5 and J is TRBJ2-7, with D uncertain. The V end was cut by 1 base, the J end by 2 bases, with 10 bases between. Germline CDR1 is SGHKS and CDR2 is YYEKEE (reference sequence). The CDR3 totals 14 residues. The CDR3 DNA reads TGTGCCAGCAGCTTGTTACAGACACCCTACGAGCAGTACTTC. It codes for CASSLLQTPYEQYF.

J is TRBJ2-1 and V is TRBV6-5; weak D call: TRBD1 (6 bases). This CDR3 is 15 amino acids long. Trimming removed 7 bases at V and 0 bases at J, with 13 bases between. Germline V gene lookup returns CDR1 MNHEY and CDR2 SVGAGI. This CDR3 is CASKPGHASYNEQFF. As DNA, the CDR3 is TGTGCCAGCAAGCCGGGACACGCCTCCTACAATGAGCAGTTCTTC.

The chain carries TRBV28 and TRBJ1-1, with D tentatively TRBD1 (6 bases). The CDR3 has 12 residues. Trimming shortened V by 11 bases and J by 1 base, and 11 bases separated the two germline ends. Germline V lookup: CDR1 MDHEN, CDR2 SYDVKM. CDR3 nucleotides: TGTGCCCTCCAGGGGAGGAACACTGAAGCTTTCTTT. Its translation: CALQGRNTEAFF.

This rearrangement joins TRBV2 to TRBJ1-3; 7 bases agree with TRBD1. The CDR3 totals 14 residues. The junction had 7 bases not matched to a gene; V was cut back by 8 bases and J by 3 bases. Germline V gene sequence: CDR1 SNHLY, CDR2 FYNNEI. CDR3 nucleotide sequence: TGTGCCAGCGAGACACAGGGGCTTGGAAACACCATATATTTT. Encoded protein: CASETQGLGNTIYF.

In nucleotides, the CDR3 is TGTGCCAGCAGCTTGAAGGGGCAGCCTAGCACAGATACGCAGTATTTT. Translated: CASSLKGQPSTDTQYF. The rearrangement uses TRBV5-6 and TRBJ2-3; the D gene is possibly TRBD1 (5 bases). CDR3 length: 16 amino acids. Trimming shortened V by 1 base and J by 0 bases, and 12 bases separated the two germline ends. The germline gives CDR1 SGHDT, CDR2 YYEEEE.

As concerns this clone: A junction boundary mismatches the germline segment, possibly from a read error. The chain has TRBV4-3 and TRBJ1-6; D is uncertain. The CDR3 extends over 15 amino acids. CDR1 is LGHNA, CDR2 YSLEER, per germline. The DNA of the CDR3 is TGCGCCAGCAGCCAAAGCGGGTCCTTTAATTCACCCCTCCACTTT. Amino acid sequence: CASSQSGSFNSPLHF.

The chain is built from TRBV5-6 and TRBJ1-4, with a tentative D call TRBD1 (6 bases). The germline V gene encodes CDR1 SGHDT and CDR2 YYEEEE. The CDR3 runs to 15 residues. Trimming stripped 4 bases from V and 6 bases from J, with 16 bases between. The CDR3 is CASSERTGSDEKLFF. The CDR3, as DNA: TGTGCCAGCAGCGAACGAACAGGGTCGGATGAAAAACTGTTTTTT.

The CDR3 nucleotides read TGTGCCAGCAGCCAAGGAACCGGTAACTATGGCTACACCTTC. As protein: CASSQGTGNYGYTF. This sequence joins TRBV4-2 and TRBJ1-2; D is unclear. The CDR3 has 14 amino acids. Germline CDR1 and CDR2: LGHNA and YNFKEQ. Trimming removed 1 base at V and 1 base at J, with 7 bases between.

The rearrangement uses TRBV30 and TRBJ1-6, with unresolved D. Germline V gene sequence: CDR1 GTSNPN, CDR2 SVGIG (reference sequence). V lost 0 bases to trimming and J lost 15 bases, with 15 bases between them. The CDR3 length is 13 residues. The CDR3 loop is CAWSVLRSPVLHF. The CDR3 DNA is TGTGCCTGGAGTGTACTCCGGTCACCTGTCCTCCACTTT.

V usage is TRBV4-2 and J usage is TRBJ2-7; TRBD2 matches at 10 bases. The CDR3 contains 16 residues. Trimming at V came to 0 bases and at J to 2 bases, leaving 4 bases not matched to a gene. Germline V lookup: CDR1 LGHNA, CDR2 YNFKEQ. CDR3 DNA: TGTGCCAGCAGCCAAGATTTAACTAGCGGGGCCTACGAGCAGTACTTC. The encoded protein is CASSQDLTSGAYEQYF.

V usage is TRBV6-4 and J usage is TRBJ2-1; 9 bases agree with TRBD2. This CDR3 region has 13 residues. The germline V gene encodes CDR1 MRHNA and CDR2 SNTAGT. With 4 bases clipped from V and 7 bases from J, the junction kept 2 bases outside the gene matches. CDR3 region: CASSGTSGNEQFF. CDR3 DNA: TGTGCCAGCAGTGGAACTAGCGGGAATGAGCAGTTCTTC.